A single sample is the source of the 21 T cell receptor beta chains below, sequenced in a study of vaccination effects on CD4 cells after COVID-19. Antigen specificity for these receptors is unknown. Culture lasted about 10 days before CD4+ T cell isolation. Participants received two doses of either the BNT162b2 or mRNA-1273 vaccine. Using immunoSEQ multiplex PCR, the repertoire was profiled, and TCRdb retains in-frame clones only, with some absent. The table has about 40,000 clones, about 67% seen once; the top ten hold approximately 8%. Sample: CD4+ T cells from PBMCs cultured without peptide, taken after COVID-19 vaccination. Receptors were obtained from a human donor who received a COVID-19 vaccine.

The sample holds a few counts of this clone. The chain's CDR3 is CASSLLVRLNTHRYGYTF. DNA for the CDR3: TGTGCCAGCAGCTTGTTAGTCCGTTTAAACACGCATCGCTATGGCTACACCTTC. The chain is built from TRBV5-4 and TRBJ1-2; D call uncertain. CDR1 is SGHNT and CDR2 is YYREEE in the germline V gene (reference sequence). The CDR3 contains 18 residues. V lost 1 base, J lost 4 bases, and 23 bases lay in between.

CDR3: CASRQAGGQEAFF. The CDR3 nucleotides read TGCGCCAGCAGGCAAGCAGGGGGCCAGGAAGCTTTCTTT. V gene TRBV5-1 combines with J gene TRBJ1-1, with TRBD1 matching 8 bases. Losses at the gene ends were 5 bases for V and 8 bases for J; bases not matched to a gene: 8. From germline, CDR1 is SGHRS and CDR2 YFSETQ. The CDR3 sequence is 13 residues long.

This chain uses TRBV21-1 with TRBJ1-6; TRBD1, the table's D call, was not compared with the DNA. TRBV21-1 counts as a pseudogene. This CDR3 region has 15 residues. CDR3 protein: CASSNRTGGVSPLHF. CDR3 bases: TGTGCCAGCAGCAATAGGACAGGGGGCGTTTCACCCCTCCACTTT.

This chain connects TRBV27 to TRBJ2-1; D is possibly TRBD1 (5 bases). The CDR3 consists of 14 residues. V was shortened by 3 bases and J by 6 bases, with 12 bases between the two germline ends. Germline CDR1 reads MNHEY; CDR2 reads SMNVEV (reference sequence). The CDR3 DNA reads TGTGCCAGCAGTTTGGGGCTATCACGCAATGAGCAGTTCTTC. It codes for CASSLGLSRNEQFF.

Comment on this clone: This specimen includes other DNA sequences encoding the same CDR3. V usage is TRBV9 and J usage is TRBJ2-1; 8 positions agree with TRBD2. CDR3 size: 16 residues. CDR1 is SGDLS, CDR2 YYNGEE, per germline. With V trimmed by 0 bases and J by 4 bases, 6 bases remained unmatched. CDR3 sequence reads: CASSVGSAGAYNEQFF. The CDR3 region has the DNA TGTGCCAGCAGCGTAGGGTCAGCGGGAGCTTACAATGAGCAGTTCTTC. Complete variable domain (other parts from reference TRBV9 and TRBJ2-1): DSGVTQTPKHLITATGQRVTLRCSPRSGDLSVYWYQQSLDQGLQFLIQYYNGEERAKGNILERFSAQQFPDLHSELNLSSLELGDSALYFCASSVGSAGAYNEQFFGPGTRLTVL.

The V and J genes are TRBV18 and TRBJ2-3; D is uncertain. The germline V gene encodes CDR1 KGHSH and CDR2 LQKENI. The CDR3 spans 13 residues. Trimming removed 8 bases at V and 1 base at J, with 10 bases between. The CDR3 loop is CASPLGGTDTQYF. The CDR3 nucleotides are TGTGCCAGCCCTCTTGGGGGCACAGATACGCAGTATTTT.

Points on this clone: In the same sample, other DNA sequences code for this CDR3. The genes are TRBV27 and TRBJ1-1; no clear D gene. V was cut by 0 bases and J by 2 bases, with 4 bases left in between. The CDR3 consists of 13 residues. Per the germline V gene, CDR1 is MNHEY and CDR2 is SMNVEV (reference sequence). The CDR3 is CASSLSRNTEAFF. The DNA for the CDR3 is TGTGCCAGCAGTTTATCAAGAAACACTGAAGCTTTCTTT.

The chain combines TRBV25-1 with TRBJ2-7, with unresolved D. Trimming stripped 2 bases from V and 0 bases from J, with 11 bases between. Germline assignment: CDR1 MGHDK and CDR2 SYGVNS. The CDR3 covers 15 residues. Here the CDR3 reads CASSEALTRSYEQYF. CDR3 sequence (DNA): TGTGCCAGCAGTGAAGCCCTAACCCGCTCCTACGAGCAGTACTTC.

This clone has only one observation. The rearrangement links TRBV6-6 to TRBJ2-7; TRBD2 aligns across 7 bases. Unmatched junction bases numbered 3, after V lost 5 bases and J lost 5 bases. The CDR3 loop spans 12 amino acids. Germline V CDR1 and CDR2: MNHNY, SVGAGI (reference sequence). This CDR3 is CASSNGGNEQYF. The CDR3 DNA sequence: TGTGCCAGCAGTAACGGGGGGAACGAGCAGTACTTC.

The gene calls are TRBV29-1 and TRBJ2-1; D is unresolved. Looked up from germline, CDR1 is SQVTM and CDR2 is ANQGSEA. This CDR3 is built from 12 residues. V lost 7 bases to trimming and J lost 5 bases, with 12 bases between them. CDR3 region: CSEGPSHNEQFF. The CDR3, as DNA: TGCAGCGAAGGGCCGAGCCACAATGAGCAGTTCTTC.

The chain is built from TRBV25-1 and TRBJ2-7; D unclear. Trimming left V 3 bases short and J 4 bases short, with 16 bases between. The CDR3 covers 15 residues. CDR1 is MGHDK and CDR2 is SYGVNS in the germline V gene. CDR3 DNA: TGTGCCAGCAGTGATAGTGCCATAAAGGATTACGAGCAGTACTTC. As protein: CASSDSAIKDYEQYF.

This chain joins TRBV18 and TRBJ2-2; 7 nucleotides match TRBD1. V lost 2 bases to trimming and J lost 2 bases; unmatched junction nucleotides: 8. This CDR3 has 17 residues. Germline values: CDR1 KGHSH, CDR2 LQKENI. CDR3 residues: CASSPLRDSQNTGELFF. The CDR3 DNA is TGTGCCAGCTCACCATTAAGGGACAGCCAAAACACCGGGGAGCTGTTTTTT.

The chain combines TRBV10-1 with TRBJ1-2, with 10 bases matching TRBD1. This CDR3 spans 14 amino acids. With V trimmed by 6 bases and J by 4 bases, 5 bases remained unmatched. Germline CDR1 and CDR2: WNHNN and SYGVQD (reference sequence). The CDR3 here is CASSPGQGSYGYTF. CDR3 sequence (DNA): TGCGCCAGCAGCCCGGGACAGGGGAGCTATGGCTACACCTTC.

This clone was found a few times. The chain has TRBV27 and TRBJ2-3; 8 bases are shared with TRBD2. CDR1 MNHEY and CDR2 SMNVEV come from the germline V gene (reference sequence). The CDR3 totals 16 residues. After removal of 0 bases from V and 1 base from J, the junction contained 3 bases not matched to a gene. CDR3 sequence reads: CASSLSNGGGTDTQYF. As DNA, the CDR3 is TGTGCCAGCAGTTTATCGAACGGGGGGGGCACAGATACGCAGTATTTT.

DNA for the CDR3: TGTGCCAGCAGCTTAGCTTGGTCTACTAACTCCTACGAGCAGTACTTC. Translated, it gives CASSLAWSTNSYEQYF. The rearrangement uses TRBV7-6 and TRBJ2-7; D unclear. The CDR3 has 16 residues. Germline V gene lookup returns CDR1 SGHVS and CDR2 FNYEAQ. V lost 0 bases and J lost 0, with 12 bases in between.

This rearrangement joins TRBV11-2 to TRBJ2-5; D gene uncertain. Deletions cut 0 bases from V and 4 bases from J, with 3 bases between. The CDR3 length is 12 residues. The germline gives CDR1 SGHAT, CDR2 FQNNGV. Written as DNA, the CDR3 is TGTGCCAGCAGCTTAGACAGAGAGACCCAGTACTTC. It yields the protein CASSLDRETQYF.

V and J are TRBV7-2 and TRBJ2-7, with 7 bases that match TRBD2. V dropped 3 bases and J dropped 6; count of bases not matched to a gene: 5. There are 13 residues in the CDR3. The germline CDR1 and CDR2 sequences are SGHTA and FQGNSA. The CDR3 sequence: CASSLTSKGEQYF. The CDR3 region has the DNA TGTGCCAGCAGCTTGACTAGCAAGGGCGAGCAGTACTTC.

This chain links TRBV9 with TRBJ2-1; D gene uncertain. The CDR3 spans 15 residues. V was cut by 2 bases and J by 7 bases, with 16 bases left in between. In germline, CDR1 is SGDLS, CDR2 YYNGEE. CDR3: CASSVVPSLGNEQFF. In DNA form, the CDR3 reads TGTGCCAGCAGCGTCGTCCCCTCCTTAGGGAATGAGCAGTTCTTC.

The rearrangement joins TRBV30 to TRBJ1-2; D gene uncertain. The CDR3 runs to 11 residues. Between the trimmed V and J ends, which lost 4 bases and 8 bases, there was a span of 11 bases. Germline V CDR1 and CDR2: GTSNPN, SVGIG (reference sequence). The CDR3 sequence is CAWTFGSGYTF. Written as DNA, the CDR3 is TGTGCCTGGACCTTCGGGAGCGGCTACACCTTC. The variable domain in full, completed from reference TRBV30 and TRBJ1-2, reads SQTIHQWPATLVQPVGSPLSLECTVEGTSNPNLYWYRQAAGRGLQLLFYSVGIGQISSEVPQNLSASRPQDRQFILSSKKLLLSDSGFYLCAWTFGSGYTFGSGTRLTVV.

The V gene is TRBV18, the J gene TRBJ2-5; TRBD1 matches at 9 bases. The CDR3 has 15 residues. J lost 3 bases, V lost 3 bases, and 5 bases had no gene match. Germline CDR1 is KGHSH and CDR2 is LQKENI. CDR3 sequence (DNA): TGTGCCAGCTCACCTGCGGGACAGGGCGAAGAGACCCAGTACTTC. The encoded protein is CASSPAGQGEETQYF. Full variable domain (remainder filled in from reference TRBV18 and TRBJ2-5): NAGVMQNPRHLVRRRGQEARLRCSPMKGHSHVYWYRQLPEEGLKFMVYLQKENIIDESGMPKERFSAEFPKEGPSILRIQQVVRGDSAAYFCASSPAGQGEETQYFGPGTRLLVL.

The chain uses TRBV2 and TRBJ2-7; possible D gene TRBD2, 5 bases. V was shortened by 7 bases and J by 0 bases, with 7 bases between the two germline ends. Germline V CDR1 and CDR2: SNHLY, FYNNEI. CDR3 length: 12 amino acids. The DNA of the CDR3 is TGTGCCAGCAAAGAGGGCTCCTACGAGCAGTACTTC. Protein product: CASKEGSYEQYF.